The next 20 T cell receptor beta chains were all read from a single sample in a study of identical twins. TCRdb passed the 5' RACE reads through MiXCR, listing each CDR3 protein once. The sample consists of some 600,000 distinct CDR3 sequences, about 7.1% of them appearing once. The sample also formed part of further work on yellow fever vaccine responses in identical twins.

The sequenced sample was PBMCs. These receptors all come from a woman aged 18-29 years in good health.

CDR3 sequence: CASSQVSGPYNEQFF. The CDR3 nucleotides read TGTGCCAGCAGCCAAGTCTCTGGACCTTACAATGAGCAGTTCTTC. The chain carries TRBV3-1 and TRBJ2-1; D gene unclear. CDR1 and CDR2 (germline): LGHDT, YNNKEL (reference sequence). The ends were cut back, 1 base at V and 4 bases at J, with 11 bases in the middle. The CDR3 contains 15 residues.

This clonotype was counted at least ten times. V is TRBV5-1 and J is TRBJ2-7, with TRBD2 as a possible D gene (6 bases). CDR3 length: 15 amino acids. Germline CDR1 SGHRS, CDR2 YFSETQ. V lost 5 bases and J 2 bases, leaving 17 bases between the germline ends. The CDR3 DNA is TGCGCCAGCAGTCAGATCGGGAGCTCTACCTACGAGCAGTACTTC. Translation gives CASSQIGSSTYEQYF.

This chain uses TRBV2 with TRBJ2-7, with 7 positions matching TRBD2. The CDR3 loop spans 14 amino acids. With V trimmed by 4 bases and J by 2 bases, 5 bases remained unmatched. Germline V gives CDR1 SNHLY, CDR2 FYNNEI. The CDR3 reads CASSVQRGTYEQYV. CDR3 sequence (DNA): TGTGCCAGCAGTGTCCAGCGGGGAACCTACGAGCAGTACGTC.

There are a few counts of this clonotype. This chain joins TRBV5-1 and TRBJ1-1; D may be TRBD1 (6 bases). Trimming took 6 bases from V and 6 from J, leaving 15 bases between them. Germline CDR1 is SGHRS and CDR2 is YFSETQ. The CDR3 is made up of 13 amino acids. In DNA, the CDR3 is TGCGCCAGCACAAAATCCGGGGGCCCTGAAGCTTTCTTT. Its translation: CASTKSGGPEAFF.

This clonotype was detected ten times or more. The rearrangement joins TRBV29-1 to TRBJ2-2; 7 bases map to TRBD2. The CDR3 contains 17 residues. Per germline, CDR1 SQVTM and CDR2 ANQGSEA. With V trimmed by 4 bases and J by 5 bases, 16 bases remained unmatched. The DNA for the CDR3 is TGCAGCGTTGGCGGTTTATTCGGACTAGTCGGAACCGGGGAGCTGTTTTTT. Its protein is CSVGGLFGLVGTGELFF.

In this sample, this clonotype turned up once. The V gene is TRBV18, the J gene TRBJ2-7; D gene unclear. Germline V lookup: CDR1 KGHSH, CDR2 LQKENI. V was cut by 3 bases and J by 6 bases, with 15 bases left in between. The CDR3 contains 14 residues. In DNA, the CDR3 is TGTGCCAGCTCACCCTACGACGACAAGCGCGAGCAGTACTTC. Translated, it gives CASSPYDDKREQYF.

The table lists this clonotype with a few counts. The V gene is TRBV4-2, the J gene TRBJ2-1, with 10 bases matching TRBD2. The CDR3 loop spans 16 amino acids. Germline values: CDR1 LGHNA, CDR2 YNFKEQ. V trimming: 4 bases; J trimming: 6 bases; junction bases outside the gene matches: 9. The CDR3 is CASSPRGTSEGNEQFF. The CDR3 region has the DNA TGTGCCAGCAGCCCGCGCGGGACTAGCGAGGGCAATGAGCAGTTCTTC.

This clonotype was counted at least ten times. The rearrangement links TRBV28 to TRBJ2-4; D is unresolved. There are 17 residues in the CDR3. Trimming stripped 7 bases from V and 4 bases from J, with 23 bases between. The germline V gene has CDR1 MDHEN and CDR2 SYDVKM. The CDR3 reads CASMPRNGTRLKNIQYF. The CDR3 DNA reads TGTGCCAGCATGCCCCGGAACGGCACACGACTTAAAAACATTCAGTACTTC. The full variable domain, rest sourced from reference TRBV28 and TRBJ2-4, is DVKVTQSSRYLVKRTGEKVFLECVQDMDHENMFWYRQDPGLGLRLIYFSYDVKMKEKGDIPEGYSVSREKKERFSLILESASTNQTSMYLCASMPRNGTRLKNIQYFGAGTRLSVL.

This clonotype was seen many times. This chain connects TRBV11-2 to TRBJ2-3; 11 positions agree with TRBD2. With 5 bases clipped from V and 4 bases from J, the junction kept 5 bases outside the gene matches. In germline, CDR1 is SGHAT, CDR2 FQNNGV. The CDR3 sequence is 15 residues long. The CDR3 spells CASSRSGGASDTQYF. CDR3 in DNA: TGTGCCAGCAGCCGTAGCGGGGGGGCTTCAGATACGCAGTATTTT.

This clonotype was seen a few times. The chain recombines TRBV5-1 with TRBJ2-3; 9 positions match TRBD1. The CDR3 is 15 amino acids. Per germline, CDR1 SGHRS and CDR2 YFSETQ. V lost 1 base to trimming and J lost 3 bases; unmatched junction nucleotides: 3. CDR3 sequence (DNA): TGCGCCAGCAGCTTGTGGGACAGGGCAACAGATACGCAGTATTTT. This codes for CASSLWDRATDTQYF.

At least ten counts were recorded for this clonotype. The chain combines TRBV28 with TRBJ2-1; D gene uncertain. Germline lookup yields CDR1 MDHEN and CDR2 SYDVKM. Trimming left V 1 base short and J 5 bases short, with 9 bases between. CDR3 length: 14 amino acids. The CDR3: CASSLFSYNNEQFF. In nucleotides, the CDR3 is TGTGCCAGCAGTTTATTTTCCTATAACAATGAGCAGTTCTTC.

This clonotype was seen once. This chain connects TRBV25-1 to TRBJ2-4; TRBD1 might be the D (5 bases). The CDR3 loop spans 16 amino acids. Trimming left V 3 bases short and J 0 bases short, with 12 bases between. From germline, CDR1 is MGHDK and CDR2 SYGVNS. This chain's CDR3 is CASSDKGMGAKNIQYF. The CDR3 DNA reads TGTGCCAGCAGTGACAAGGGGATGGGAGCCAAAAACATTCAGTACTTC.

The chain links TRBV3-1 to TRBJ2-5; TRBD2 matches 8 bases. CDR1 and CDR2 (germline): LGHDT, YNNKEL (reference sequence). CDR3 size: 15 residues. J gave up 2 bases and V 1 base, and 3 bases lay outside the gene matches. The CDR3 coding sequence is TGTGCCAGCAGCCAAGGCCGCGGGGGGCAAGAGACCCAGTACTTC. Its protein product is CASSQGRGGQETQYF.

This clonotype was observed at least ten times. The gene calls are TRBV2 and TRBJ2-1; TRBD1 matches 9 bases. Trimming took 6 bases from V and 4 from J; bases not matched to a gene: 7. This CDR3 region has 15 residues. Germline CDR1 is SNHLY and CDR2 is FYNNEI. CDR3 loop: CASSPGQGPYNEQFF. CDR3 nucleotide sequence: TGTGCCAGCAGCCCGGGACAGGGACCTTACAATGAGCAGTTCTTC.

This clonotype was detected only a few times. V and J are TRBV20-1 and TRBJ1-6; D unclear. V lost 1 base and J 5 bases, leaving 9 bases between the germline ends. The CDR3 loop spans 14 amino acids. CDR1 and CDR2 from the germline V gene are DFQATT and SNEGSKA (reference sequence). The CDR3 region has the DNA TGCAGTGCTAGAGGGGATATTGATAATTCACCCCTCCACTTT. Amino acids: CSARGDIDNSPLHF.

V gene TRBV18 combines with J gene TRBJ1-2; D not certain. Germline V gene lookup returns CDR1 KGHSH and CDR2 LQKENI. CDR3 length: 14 amino acids. Trimming stripped 2 bases from V and 8 bases from J, with 15 bases between. The CDR3 nucleotides read TGTGCCAGCTCACCAAACTCCGGCGGCGGGGGCTACACCTTC. This codes for CASSPNSGGGGYTF. Full variable domain (rest looked up from reference TRBV18 and TRBJ1-2): NAGVMQNPRHLVRRRGQEARLRCSPMKGHSHVYWYRQLPEEGLKFMVYLQKENIIDESGMPKERFSAEFPKEGPSILRIQQVVRGDSAAYFCASSPNSGGGGYTFGSGTRLTVV.

There are a few counts of this clonotype. The rearrangement joins TRBV7-9 to TRBJ2-7; 9 nucleotides match TRBD1. The CDR3 has 14 amino acids. Germline CDR1 is SEHNR and CDR2 is FQNEAQ (reference sequence). Losses at the gene ends were 4 bases for V and 5 bases for J; bases not matched to a gene: 6. Here the CDR3 reads CASSSGTGNHEQYV. For the CDR3, the DNA is TGTGCCAGCAGCTCCGGGACAGGGAACCACGAGCAGTACGTC.

This clonotype was counted between two and nine times. The J gene is TRBJ2-1, the V gene TRBV7-2; 11 bases are shared with TRBD2. Per the germline V gene, CDR1 is SGHTA and CDR2 is FQGNSA. V trimming: 7 bases; J trimming: 8 bases; junction bases outside the gene matches: 13. CDR3 length equals 16 residues. DNA of the CDR3: TGTGCCAGCACCCCTGGGTCTAGCGGGGGGTGGGATGAGCAGTTCTTC. This gives the protein CASTPGSSGGWDEQFF.

The chain's CDR3 is CASRVAGDNEQFF. The CDR3 coding sequence is TGCGCCAGCAGAGTAGCGGGGGACAATGAGCAGTTCTTC. V and J are TRBV5-1 and TRBJ2-1, with 9 bases identical to TRBD2. The junction had 2 bases not matched to a gene; V was cut back by 5 bases and J by 5 bases. This CDR3 is 13 amino acids long. Germline V gene data show CDR1 as SGHRS and CDR2 as YFSETQ.

The CDR3 DNA sequence: TGTGCCAGCAGCCAAGATCCCTCCAAACCGGGACTAGCGGGACTAGCCAAAAACATTCAGTACTTC. Translated, it gives CASSQDPSKPGLAGLAKNIQYF. The chain joins TRBV4-2 to TRBJ2-4; TRBD2 aligns across 13 bases. This CDR3 spans 22 amino acids. CDR1 LGHNA and CDR2 YNFKEQ come from the germline V gene. The J segment lost 0 bases and the V segment lost 0 bases, leaving 14 bases of the junction unmatched.